These 20 T cell receptor beta chains share one sample of origin, sequenced in a study of blood T cells in healthy people across ages. Together with a sample-barcoded 5' primer, a J-beta primer mix was included in a second PCR lasting roughly 6 to 12 cycles. TCRdb processed the 5' RACE reads anew with MiXCR; each CDR3 protein has one entry. The top ten clones hold 18% of a sample with over a million distinct CDR3 sequences, around 45% of them seen once. Sequencing used blood. The receptors were gathered from an older woman in good health.

This chain joins TRBV29-1 and TRBJ2-1, with D uncertain. The CDR3 extends over 12 amino acids. V lost 7 bases to trimming and J lost 0 bases, with 7 bases between them. Per the germline V gene, CDR1 is SQVTM and CDR2 is ANQGSEA. The chain's CDR3 is CSGESSYNEQFF. The CDR3 region has the DNA TGCAGCGGCGAAAGCTCCTACAATGAGCAGTTCTTC.

This clonotype was seen only a few times. The genes are TRBV4-1 and TRBJ2-1; D not resolved. This CDR3 comprises 16 residues. V was pared by 0 bases and J by 3 bases, with 12 bases between. In germline, CDR1 is MGHRA, CDR2 YSYEKL. The CDR3 bases are TGCGCCAGCAGCCAAGAGGGTAGAAATATCTACAATGAGCAGTTCTTC. Translating it yields CASSQEGRNIYNEQFF.

J is TRBJ2-5 and V is TRBV6-5; 13 nucleotides match TRBD2. Germline lookup yields CDR1 MNHEY and CDR2 SVGAGI. The CDR3 extends over 14 amino acids. Trimming at V came to 6 bases and at J to 11 bases, leaving 9 bases not matched to a gene. DNA of the CDR3: TGTGCCAGCAGAGGGACTAGCGGGGCGAGGGGGCAGTACTTC. Amino acids: CASRGTSGARGQYF.

The V call is TRBV28, the J call TRBJ2-3; maybe TRBD1 (6 bases). CDR3 length equals 17 residues. V was clipped by 2 bases and J by 5 bases, with 20 bases between them. In germline, CDR1 is MDHEN, CDR2 SYDVKM. The CDR3 here is CASSLVPQGIKGDTQYF. In DNA, the CDR3 is TGTGCCAGCAGTTTAGTCCCTCAGGGGATAAAGGGAGATACGCAGTATTTT.

The gene calls are TRBV5-5 and TRBJ2-4, with 8 bases that match TRBD2. V gave up 0 bases and J gave up 0 bases; unmatched junction bases: 8. The CDR3 length is 18 residues. In germline, CDR1 is SGHKS, CDR2 YYEKEE (reference sequence). The CDR3 DNA reads TGTGCCAGCAGCTTGGGGCGCAGCGGGAGACTAGCCAAAAACATTCAGTACTTC. Its translation is CASSLGRSGRLAKNIQYF.

As for this clonotype: One end of the junction fails to match germline, which may point to a read error. The V gene is TRBV10-3, the J gene TRBJ2-1, with 14 bases identical to TRBD2. The germline V gene encodes CDR1 ENHRY and CDR2 SYGVKD. This CDR3 has 20 amino acids. CDR3 protein: CTISETTSGRASSSYNEQFF. The CDR3 nucleotides read TGTACCATCAGTGAAACGACTAGCGGGAGGGCCTCAAGCTCCTACAATGAGCAGTTCTTC.

Only one count was recorded for this clonotype. This sequence joins TRBV20-1 and TRBJ1-4; possible D gene TRBD1, 5 bases. The V end was cut by 6 bases, the J end by 7 bases, with 12 bases between. This CDR3 contains 12 residues. Germline V gene lookup returns CDR1 DFQATT and CDR2 SNEGSKA (reference sequence). This CDR3 is CSAGGAGEKLFF. CDR3 in DNA: TGCAGTGCCGGCGGGGCAGGTGAAAAACTGTTTTTT.

The CDR3, as DNA: TGTGCCAGCAGCCAAGAAGGACGCGGCGGTATCACAGATACGCAGTATTTT. It translates to CASSQEGRGGITDTQYF. The chain recombines TRBV14 with TRBJ2-3; D unresolved. Deletions cut 0 bases from V and 2 bases from J, with 15 bases between. The germline V gene encodes CDR1 SGHDN and CDR2 FVKESK. This CDR3 is 17 amino acids long.

This clonotype has only one observation. This rearrangement joins TRBV20-1 to TRBJ2-7; D possibly corresponds to TRBD2 (5 bases). V gave up 3 bases and J gave up 0 bases, with 18 bases separating them. CDR3 length: 16 residues. CDR1 and CDR2 from the germline V gene are DFQATT and SNEGSKA (reference sequence). The CDR3 here is CSARPLGRRPSYEQYF. The DNA for the CDR3 is TGCAGTGCTAGGCCCCTCGGACGGAGGCCCTCCTACGAGCAGTACTTC.

This clonotype was seen more than once but under ten times. The rearrangement joins TRBV5-6 to TRBJ2-1; D may match TRBD1 or TRBD2 (5 bases each). V was cut by 4 bases and J by 6 bases, with 11 bases left in between. CDR3 length: 13 amino acids. Germline V gene sequence: CDR1 SGHDT, CDR2 YYEEEE. Here the CDR3 reads CASSPRGVNEQFF. In DNA, the CDR3 is TGTGCCAGCAGCCCTAGAGGGGTCAATGAGCAGTTCTTC.

This clonotype was counted a few times. This chain connects TRBV29-1 to TRBJ1-2; TRBD1 is a possible D gene (5 bases). The CDR3 has 12 residues. Per germline, CDR1 SQVTM and CDR2 ANQGSEA. With 1 base removed from V and 8 bases from J, the gap between germline ends came to 11 bases. Here the CDR3 DNA reads TGCAGCGTTGAAGTAGGGGCCATCGGCTACACCTTC. This translates into CSVEVGAIGYTF.

The V call is TRBV20-1, the J call TRBJ1-1; possible D gene TRBD1, 5 bases. Trimming took off 0 bases at V and 1 base at J, with 9 bases between the two ends. In germline, CDR1 is DFQATT, CDR2 SNEGSKA (reference sequence). The CDR3 has 14 residues. CDR3 in amino acids: CSARDEQANTEAFF. In DNA, the CDR3 is TGCAGTGCTAGAGATGAACAGGCGAACACTGAAGCTTTCTTT.

A few counts support this clonotype. CDR3 nucleotide sequence: TGCGCCAGCAGTGAGGCGGCGGGGGGGGGTGAGCAGTTCTTC. This translates into CASSEAAGGGEQFF. The J gene is TRBJ2-1, the V gene TRBV10-1, with 9 nucleotides matching TRBD2. The CDR3 sequence is 14 residues long. V lost 2 bases, J lost 9 bases, and 5 bases stayed unmatched. Per germline, CDR1 WNHNN and CDR2 SYGVQD (reference sequence).

For this clonotype: One base away lies a much larger clone, so this may be a sequencing read error. This chain connects TRBV29-1 to TRBJ2-7; D remains ambiguous. The V and J ends lost 6 bases and 7 bases respectively, with 13 bases between them. The CDR3 runs to 11 residues. Looked up from germline, CDR1 is SQVTM and CDR2 is ANQGSEA. CDR3 in amino acids: CSVVNLGEQYF. The CDR3 nucleotides are TGCAGCGTAGTTAATTTGGGGGAGCAGTACTTC.

This clonotype was picked up a small number of times. The gene calls are TRBV7-6 and TRBJ2-7, with 13 bases aligning to TRBD2. Trimming cost V 1 base and J 2 bases; bases outside gene matches: 2. The CDR3 has 16 residues. CDR1 is SGHVS, CDR2 FNYEAQ, per germline. CDR3 DNA: TGTGCCAGCAGCTTAGGGGGGACTAGCGGGGCCTACGAGCAGTACTTC. It translates to CASSLGGTSGAYEQYF.

The chain recombines TRBV4-2 with TRBJ2-2; D perhaps matches TRBD2 (5 bases). The V end lost 0 bases, the J end lost 4 bases, and 12 bases lay between the germline ends. This CDR3 has 16 amino acids. From germline, CDR1 is LGHNA and CDR2 YNFKEQ. CDR3 coding DNA: TGTGCCAGCAGCCAAGAGGACTGCCCCCTCACCGGGGAGCTGTTTTTT. The encoded protein is CASSQEDCPLTGELFF.

This clonotype was seen a handful of times. The chain combines TRBV6-5 with TRBJ1-2; D may be TRBD1 (5 bases). CDR1 MNHEY and CDR2 SVGAGI come from the germline V gene. Trimming removed 4 bases at V and 5 bases at J, with 14 bases between. The CDR3 length is 14 residues. The CDR3, as DNA: TGTGCCAGCAGTTCCCGTGGGGGGGGTTATGGCTACACCTTC. Translated: CASSSRGGGYGYTF.

The chain carries TRBV21-1 and TRBJ1-2; the listed D gene, TRBD1, was not tested against the DNA. TRBV21-1 is a recognized pseudogene. The CDR3 covers 14 residues. The CDR3 loop is CASRRMDRGDGYTF. For the CDR3, the DNA is TGTGCCAGCAGAAGAATGGACAGGGGAGATGGCTACACCTTC.

In this sample, this clonotype turned up a few times. The rearrangement uses TRBV7-9 and TRBJ2-4; no definite D call. Germline CDR1 SEHNR, CDR2 FQNEAQ (reference sequence). CDR3 size: 16 residues. V lost 1 base and J 3 bases, leaving 13 bases between the germline ends. The CDR3 is CASSLGLGFGKNIQYF. The CDR3 region has the DNA TGTGCCAGCAGCTTAGGTCTAGGATTTGGCAAAAACATTCAGTACTTC.

The rearrangement links TRBV20-1 to TRBJ2-1; 13 bases agree with TRBD2. Trimming took 0 bases from V and 8 from J; bases not matched to a gene: 4. This CDR3 is 15 amino acids long. Germline V gene sequence: CDR1 DFQATT, CDR2 SNEGSKA (reference sequence). The CDR3 spells CSARDPGTSGDEQFF. The DNA for the CDR3 is TGCAGTGCTAGAGACCCGGGGACTAGCGGGGATGAGCAGTTCTTC.